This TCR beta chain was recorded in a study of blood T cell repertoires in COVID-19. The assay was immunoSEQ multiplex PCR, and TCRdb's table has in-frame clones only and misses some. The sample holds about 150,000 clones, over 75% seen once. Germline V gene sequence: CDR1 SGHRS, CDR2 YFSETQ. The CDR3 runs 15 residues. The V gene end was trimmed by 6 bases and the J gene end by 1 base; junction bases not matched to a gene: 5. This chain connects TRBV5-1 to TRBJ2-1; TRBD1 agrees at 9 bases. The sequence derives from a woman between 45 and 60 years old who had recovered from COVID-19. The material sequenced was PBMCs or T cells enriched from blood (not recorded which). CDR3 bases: TGCGCCAGCAACCTACAGGGGGCATCCTACAATGAGCAGTTCTTC. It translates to CASNLQGASYNEQFF.